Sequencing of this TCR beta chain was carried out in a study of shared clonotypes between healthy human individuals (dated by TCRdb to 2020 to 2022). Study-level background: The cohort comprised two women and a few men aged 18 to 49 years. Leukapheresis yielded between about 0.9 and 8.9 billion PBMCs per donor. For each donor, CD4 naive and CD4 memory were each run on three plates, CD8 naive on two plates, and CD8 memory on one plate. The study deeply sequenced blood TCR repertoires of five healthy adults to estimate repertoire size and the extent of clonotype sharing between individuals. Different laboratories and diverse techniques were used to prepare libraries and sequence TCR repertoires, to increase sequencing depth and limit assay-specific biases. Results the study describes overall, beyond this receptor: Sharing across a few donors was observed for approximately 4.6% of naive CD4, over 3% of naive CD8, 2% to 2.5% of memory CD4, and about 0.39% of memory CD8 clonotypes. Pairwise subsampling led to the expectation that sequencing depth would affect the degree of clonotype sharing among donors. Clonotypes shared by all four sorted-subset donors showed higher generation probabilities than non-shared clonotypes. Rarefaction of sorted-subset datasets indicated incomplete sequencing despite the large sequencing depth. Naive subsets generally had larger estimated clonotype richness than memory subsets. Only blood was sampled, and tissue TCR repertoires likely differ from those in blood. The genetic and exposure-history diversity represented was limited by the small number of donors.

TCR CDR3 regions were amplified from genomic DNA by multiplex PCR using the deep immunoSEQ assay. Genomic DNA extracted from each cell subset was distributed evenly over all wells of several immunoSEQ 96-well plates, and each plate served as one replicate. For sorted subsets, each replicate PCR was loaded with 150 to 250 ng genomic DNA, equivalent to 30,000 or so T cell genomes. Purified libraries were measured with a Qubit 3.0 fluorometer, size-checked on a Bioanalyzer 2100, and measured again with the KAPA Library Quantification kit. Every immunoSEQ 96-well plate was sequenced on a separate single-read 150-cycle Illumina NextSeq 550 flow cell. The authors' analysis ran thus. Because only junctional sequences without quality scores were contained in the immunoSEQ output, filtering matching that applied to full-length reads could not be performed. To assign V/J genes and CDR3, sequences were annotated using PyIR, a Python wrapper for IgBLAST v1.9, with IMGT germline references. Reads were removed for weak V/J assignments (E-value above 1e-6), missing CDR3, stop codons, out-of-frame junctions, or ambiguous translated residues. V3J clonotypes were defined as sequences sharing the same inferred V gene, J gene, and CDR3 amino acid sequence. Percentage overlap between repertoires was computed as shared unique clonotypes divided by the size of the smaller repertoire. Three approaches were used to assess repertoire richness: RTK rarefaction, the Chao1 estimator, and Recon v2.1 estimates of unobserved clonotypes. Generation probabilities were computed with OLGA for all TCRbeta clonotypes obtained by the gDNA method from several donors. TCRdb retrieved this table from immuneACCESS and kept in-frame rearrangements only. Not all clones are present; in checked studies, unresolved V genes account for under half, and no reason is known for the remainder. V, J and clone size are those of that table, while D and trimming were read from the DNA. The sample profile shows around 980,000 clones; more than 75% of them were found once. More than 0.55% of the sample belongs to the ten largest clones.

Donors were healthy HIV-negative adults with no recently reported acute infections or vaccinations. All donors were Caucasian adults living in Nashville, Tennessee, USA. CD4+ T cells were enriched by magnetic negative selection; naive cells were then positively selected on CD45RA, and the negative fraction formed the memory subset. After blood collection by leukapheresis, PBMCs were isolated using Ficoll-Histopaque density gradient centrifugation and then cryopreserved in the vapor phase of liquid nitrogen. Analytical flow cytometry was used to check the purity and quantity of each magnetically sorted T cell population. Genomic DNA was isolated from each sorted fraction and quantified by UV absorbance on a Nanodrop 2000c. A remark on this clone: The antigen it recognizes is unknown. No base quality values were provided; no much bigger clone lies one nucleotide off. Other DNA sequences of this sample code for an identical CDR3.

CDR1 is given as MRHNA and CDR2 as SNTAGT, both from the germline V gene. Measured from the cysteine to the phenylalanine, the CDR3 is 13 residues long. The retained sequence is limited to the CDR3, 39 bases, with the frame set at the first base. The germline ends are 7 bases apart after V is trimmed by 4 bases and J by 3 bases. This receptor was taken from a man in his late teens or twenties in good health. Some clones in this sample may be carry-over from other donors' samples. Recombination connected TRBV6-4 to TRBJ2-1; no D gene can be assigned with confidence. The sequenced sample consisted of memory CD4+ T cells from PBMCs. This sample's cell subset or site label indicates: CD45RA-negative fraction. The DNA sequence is TGTGCCAGCAGTGCCGGCCTCTACAATGAGCAGTTCTTC. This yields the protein CASSAGLYNEQFF.